Here is one T cell receptor (beta chain) with its context. These data are taken from a study of blood T cell repertoires in COVID-19. Authors' methods: Estimates of nucleated cell counts were drawn from the amplification of reference gene primers. The assay was immunoSEQ multiplex PCR, and TCRdb's table has in-frame clones only and misses some. For V, J and clone size, that table is used; D and trimming come from the DNA. The repertoire consists of more than 300,000 clones, with more than 75% occurring once and the leading ten covering 1.2%. This TCR came from a woman aged 18-35 years who had recovered from COVID-19. Sequencing was carried out using PBMCs or T cells enriched from blood (not recorded which).

The DNA of the CDR3 is TGTGCCAGCAGTCGACAGGGTGAAACTAATGAAAAACTGTTTTTT. Its protein is CASSRQGETNEKLFF. V is TRBV6-5 and J is TRBJ1-4; 7 bases agree with TRBD1. The CDR3 sequence is 15 residues long. V shed 5 bases and J 1 base; nucleotides not matched to a gene: 4. The V gene's germline CDR1 is MNHEY and CDR2 SVGAGI.